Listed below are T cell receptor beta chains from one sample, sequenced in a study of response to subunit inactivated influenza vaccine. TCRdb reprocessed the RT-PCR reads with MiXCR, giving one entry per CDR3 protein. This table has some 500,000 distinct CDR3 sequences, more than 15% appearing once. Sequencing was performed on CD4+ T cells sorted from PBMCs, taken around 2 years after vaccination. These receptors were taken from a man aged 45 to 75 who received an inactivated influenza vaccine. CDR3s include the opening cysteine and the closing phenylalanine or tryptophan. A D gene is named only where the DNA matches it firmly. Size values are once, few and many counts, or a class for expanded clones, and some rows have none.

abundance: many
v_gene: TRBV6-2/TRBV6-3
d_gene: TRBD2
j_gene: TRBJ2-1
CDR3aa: CASKSSGVELSNEQFF
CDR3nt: TGTGCCAGCAAATCTAGCGGGGTTGAATTGAGTAATGAGCAGTTCTTC

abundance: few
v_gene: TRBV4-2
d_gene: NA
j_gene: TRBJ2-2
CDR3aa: CASSHPDWTGELFF
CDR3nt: TGTGCCAGCAGCCACCCCGACTGGACCGGGGAGCTGTTTTTT

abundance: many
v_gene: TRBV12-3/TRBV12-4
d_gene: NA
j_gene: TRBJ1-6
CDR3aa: CASSFTGPNSPLHF
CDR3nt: TGTGCCAGCAGTTTTACAGGGCCTAATTCACCCCTCCACTTT

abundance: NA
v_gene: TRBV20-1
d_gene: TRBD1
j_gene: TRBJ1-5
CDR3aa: CSASGTGTTGAQHF
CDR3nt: TGCAGTGCTAGCGGGACAGGGACCACGGGGGCCCAGCATTTT

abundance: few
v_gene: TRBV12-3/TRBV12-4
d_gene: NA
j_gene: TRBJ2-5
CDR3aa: CASSFGLAETQYF
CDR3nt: TGTGCCAGCAGTTTTGGGCTAGCGGAGACCCAGTACTTC

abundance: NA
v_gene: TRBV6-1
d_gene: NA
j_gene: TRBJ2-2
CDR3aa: CASRPNRERTGELFF
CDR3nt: TGTGCCAGCAGACCGAACAGGGAGAGGACCGGGGAGCTGTTTTTT

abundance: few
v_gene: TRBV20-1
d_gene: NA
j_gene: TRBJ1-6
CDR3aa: CSASQGATGNSPLHF
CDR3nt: TGCAGTGCTAGTCAAGGGGCTACAGGCAATTCACCCCTCCACTTT

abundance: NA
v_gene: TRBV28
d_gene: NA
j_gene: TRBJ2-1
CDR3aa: CASRSGINEQFF
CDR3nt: TGTGCCAGCAGGTCCGGGATAAATGAGCAGTTCTTC

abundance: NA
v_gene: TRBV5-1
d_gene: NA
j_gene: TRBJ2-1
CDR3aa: CASSLSTGTGNEQFF
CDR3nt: TGCGCCAGCAGCTTGTCCACAGGTACGGGGAATGAGCAGTTCTTC

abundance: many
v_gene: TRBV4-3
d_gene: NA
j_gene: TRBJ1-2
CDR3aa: CASSQEAQGLGYTF
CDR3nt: TGCGCCAGCAGCCAAGAGGCACAGGGCTTAGGCTACACCTTC

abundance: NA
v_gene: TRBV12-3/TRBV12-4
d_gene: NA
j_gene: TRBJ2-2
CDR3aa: CAISLGRLWGDANTGELFF
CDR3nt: TGTGCCATCAGTTTAGGCCGGCTTTGGGGAGACGCGAACACCGGGGAGCTGTTTTTT

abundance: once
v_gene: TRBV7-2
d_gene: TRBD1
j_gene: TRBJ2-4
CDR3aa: CASSLGQTKNIQYF
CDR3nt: TGTGCCAGCAGCTTGGGACAGACCAAAAACATTCAGTACTTC

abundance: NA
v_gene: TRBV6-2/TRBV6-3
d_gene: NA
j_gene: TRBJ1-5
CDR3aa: CASSYLSSNQPQHF
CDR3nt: TGTGCCAGCAGTTACTTATCGAGCAATCAGCCCCAGCATTTT

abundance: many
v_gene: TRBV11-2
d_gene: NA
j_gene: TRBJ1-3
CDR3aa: CASSLTPNTIYF
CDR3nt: TGTGCCAGCAGCCTCACCCCGAACACCATATATTTT

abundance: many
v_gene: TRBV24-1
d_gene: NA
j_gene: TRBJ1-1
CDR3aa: CATKGLNTEAFF
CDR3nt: TGTGCAACCAAGGGGCTGAACACTGAAGCTTTCTTT

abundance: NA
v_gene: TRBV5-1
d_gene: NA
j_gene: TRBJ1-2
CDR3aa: CASSLGTTNGYTF
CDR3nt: TGCGCCAGCAGCTTGGGAACAACCAATGGCTACACCTTC

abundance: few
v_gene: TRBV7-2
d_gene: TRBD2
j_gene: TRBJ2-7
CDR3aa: CASSGLPSGSYEQYF
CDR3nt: TGTGCCAGCAGCGGACTACCTAGCGGGAGCTACGAGCAGTACTTC

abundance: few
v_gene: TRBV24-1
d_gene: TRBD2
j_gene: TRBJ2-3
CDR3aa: CATSDPTSGGSSSTDTQYF
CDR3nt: TGTGCCACCAGTGATCCGACTAGCGGGGGCTCCAGTTCCACAGATACGCAGTATTTT

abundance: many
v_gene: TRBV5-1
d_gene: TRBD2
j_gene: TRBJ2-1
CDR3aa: CASSETGGYNEQFF
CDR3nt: TGCGCCAGCAGTGAAACGGGGGGATACAATGAGCAGTTCTTC

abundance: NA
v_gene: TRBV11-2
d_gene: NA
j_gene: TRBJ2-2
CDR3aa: CASTPPSGTPNTGELFF
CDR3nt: TGTGCCAGCACCCCTCCCTCCGGGACTCCGAACACCGGGGAGCTGTTTTTT

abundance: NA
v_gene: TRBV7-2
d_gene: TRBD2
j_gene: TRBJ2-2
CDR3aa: CASSLSGGGAGELFF
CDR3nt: TGTGCCAGCAGCTTATCTGGCGGGGGGGCCGGGGAGCTGTTTTTT

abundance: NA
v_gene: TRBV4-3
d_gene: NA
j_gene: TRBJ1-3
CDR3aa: CASSQRDSFSGNTIYF
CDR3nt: TGCGCCAGCAGCCAAAGGGACTCTTTCTCTGGAAACACCATATATTTT

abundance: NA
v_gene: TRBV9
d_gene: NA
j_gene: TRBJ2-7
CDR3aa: CASSVATGHNVEQYF
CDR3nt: TGTGCCAGCAGCGTAGCTACCGGACATAACGTCGAGCAGTACTTC

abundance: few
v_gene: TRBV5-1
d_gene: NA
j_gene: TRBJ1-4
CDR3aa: CASSLWLGATNEKLFF
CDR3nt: TGCGCCAGCAGCTTGTGGCTGGGCGCAACTAATGAAAAACTGTTTTTT

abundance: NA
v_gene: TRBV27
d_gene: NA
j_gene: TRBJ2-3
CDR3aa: CASSVTLSTDTQYF
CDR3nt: TGTGCCAGCAGCGTAACACTAAGCACAGATACGCAGTATTTT